The clone carrying this T cell receptor beta chain has just a few counts. Its antigen remains unknown. This entry comes from a study of vaccination effects on CD4 cells after COVID-19. Looked up from germline, CDR1 is SGHAT and CDR2 is FQNNGV. With 3 bases removed from V and 6 bases from J, the gap between germline ends came to 14 bases. This CDR3 is 14 amino acids long. TCRdb's table, derived via immunoSEQ multiplex PCR, lists solely in-frame clones and lacks some. The table includes about 22,000 clones, roughly 75% detected once. Pools of viral peptides were used by the ViraFEST assay to expand antigen-specific CD4+ T cells ahead of sequencing. The culture ran for roughly 10 days before CD4+ T cells were isolated. Prior SARS-CoV-2 infection was absent in the vaccine recipients, as shown by negative nucleocapsid antibodies.

The sample consisted of CD4+ T cells from PBMCs cultured with HCoV-NL63 spike peptides, taken before COVID-19 vaccination. The sequence was obtained from a human donor who received a COVID-19 vaccine. The genes are TRBV11-2 and TRBJ1-1, with no clear D. The CDR3, as DNA: TGTGCCAGCAGCTTCGGGAGCTCTTCGTCTGAAGCTTTCTTT. Translating gives CASSFGSSSSEAFF.